This T cell receptor (beta chain) is drawn from a study of glioma-infiltrating T cells after dendritic cell vaccination (dated by TCRdb to the mid-2010s). About the investigation overall: The cohort comprised approximately 15 glioblastoma patients from Phase I and II dendritic cell vaccination trials, 9 newly diagnosed and 6 with recurrent disease. Between the early 2000s and the early 2010s, the patients were given dendritic cell vaccination pulsed with autologous tumor lysate. The vaccine was prepared from monocyte-derived dendritic cells that were cultured for more than six days with IL-4 and GM-CSF and then pulsed overnight with autologous tumor lysate. Three intradermal dendritic cell vaccine injections were administered to patients at biweekly intervals in the arm below the axilla. In glioblastoma patients vaccinated with dendritic cells, deep sequencing of TCR beta CDR3 regions served to measure the amount of tumor-infiltrating lymphocytes and to compare repertoires between tumor and blood. Survival after dendritic cell vaccination was correlated with TCR sequencing metrics, including TIL content and tumor-blood repertoire overlap. On the study overall, not on this receptor specifically: No direct relationship between TCR clonality and survival was found, suggesting that a diverse polyclonal response may matter. After dendritic cell vaccination, a higher estimated pretreatment TIL content predicted longer time to progression and longer overall survival. The TCR overlap response model with three groups was called speculative and said to need prospective validation. The cohort was small and heterogeneous, and full blood and tumor sets were available for few patients, with initial-recurrent tumor pairs available for even fewer patients.

Looking up the germline V gene yields CDR1 SGHVS and CDR2 FNYEAQ. Trimming costs V 2 bases and J 1 base, and their ends lie 5 bases apart. The CDR3 measures 13 amino acids from cysteine to phenylalanine. Solely the CDR3 DNA is kept, with 39 bases framed from the first base. Concerning this clone itself: Its antigen has not been determined. No per-base quality is available; no much larger clone lies one base away.

Using the immunoSEQ assay, TCRB CDR3 regions were amplified from approximately 2.1 micrograms of genomic DNA, or from all available DNA when less than that was on hand. Multiplex PCR used 60 forward primers for TCR V beta segments and 13 reverse primers for J beta segments. Synthetic control templates were spiked into each sample at limiting dilution to estimate reads per starting template. Reads of 87 bp were generated by sequencing on the Illumina HiSeq System. As for how the authors treated the data: PCR and sequencing errors were removed by a nearest neighbor algorithm that merged closely related sequences. TCR overlap was defined as the percentage of unique tumor TCR beta sequences that were also found in the peripheral blood of the same patient. Held by TCRdb, this immuneACCESS table contains in-frame sequences only and omits some clones. Under half of the omission traces to an unresolved V gene where checked; the cause of the rest is unknown. V and J calls and clone size are given by that table; D and trimming were obtained from the DNA. The sample table contains about 90,000 clones; only one count was recorded for roughly 87% of them. The ten largest clones take up less than 7% of the sample.

The intended sense of this specimen's time point label: after dendritic cell vaccination, including at tumor progression/relapse. Patients were selected on the basis of adequate residual fresh-frozen tumor tissue and more than two years of available survival data. None of the glioblastoma patients carried an isocitrate dehydrogenase mutation, although molecular status otherwise varied. PBMC were collected before vaccination, two weeks after the third vaccination, and at tumor progression if tumor progression occurred. The Qiagen DNeasy Blood extraction Kit was used for extraction of genomic DNA. The chain employs TRBV7-6 and TRBJ1-1, with the D gene too uncertain to name. Material: blood, obtained after dendritic cell vaccination. This TCR came from a human donor with glioblastoma. DNA sequence: TGTGCCAGCAGCTTACAGGAGAACACTGAAGCTTTCTTT. The resulting protein is CASSLQENTEAFF.